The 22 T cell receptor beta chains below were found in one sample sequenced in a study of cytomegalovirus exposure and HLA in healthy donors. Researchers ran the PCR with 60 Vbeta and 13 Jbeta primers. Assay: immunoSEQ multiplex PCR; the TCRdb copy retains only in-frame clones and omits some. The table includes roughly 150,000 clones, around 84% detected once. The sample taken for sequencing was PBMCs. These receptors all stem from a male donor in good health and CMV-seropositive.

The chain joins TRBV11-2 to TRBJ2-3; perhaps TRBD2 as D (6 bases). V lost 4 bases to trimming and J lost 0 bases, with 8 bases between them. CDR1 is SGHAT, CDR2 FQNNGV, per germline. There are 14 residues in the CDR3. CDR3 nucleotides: TGTGCCAGCAGCTGGAGGGCTAGCACAGATACGCAGTATTTT. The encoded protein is CASSWRASTDTQYF. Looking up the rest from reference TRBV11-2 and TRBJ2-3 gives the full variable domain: EAGVAQSPRYKIIEKRQSVAFWCNPISGHATLYWYQQILGQGPKLLIQFQNNGVVDDSQLPKDRFSAERLKGVDSTLKIQPAKLEDSAVYLCASSWRASTDTQYFGPGTRLTVL.

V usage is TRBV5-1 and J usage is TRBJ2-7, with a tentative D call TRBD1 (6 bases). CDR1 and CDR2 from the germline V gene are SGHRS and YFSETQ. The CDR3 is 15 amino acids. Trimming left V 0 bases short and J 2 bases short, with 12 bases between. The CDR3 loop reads CASSLAPGATYEQYF. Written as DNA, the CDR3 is TGCGCCAGCAGCTTGGCTCCAGGGGCCACCTACGAGCAGTACTTC.

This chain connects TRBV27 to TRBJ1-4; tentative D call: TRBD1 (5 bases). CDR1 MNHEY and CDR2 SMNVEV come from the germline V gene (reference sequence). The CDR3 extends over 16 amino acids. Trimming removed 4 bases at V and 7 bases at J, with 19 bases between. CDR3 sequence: CASSSGRGGTSEKLFF. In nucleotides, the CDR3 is TGTGCCAGCAGTTCCGGGCGGGGAGGGACGAGTGAAAAACTGTTTTTT.

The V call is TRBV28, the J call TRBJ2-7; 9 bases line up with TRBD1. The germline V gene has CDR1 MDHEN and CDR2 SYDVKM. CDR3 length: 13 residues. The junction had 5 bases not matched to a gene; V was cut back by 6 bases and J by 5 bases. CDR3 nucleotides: TGTGCCAGCAGCCCGGGACAGGGTGACGAGCAGTACTTC. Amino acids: CASSPGQGDEQYF.

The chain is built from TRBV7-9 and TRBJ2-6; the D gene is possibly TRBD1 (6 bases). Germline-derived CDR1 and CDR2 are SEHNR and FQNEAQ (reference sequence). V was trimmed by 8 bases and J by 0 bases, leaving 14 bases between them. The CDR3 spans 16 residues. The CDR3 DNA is TGTGCCAGCGGAGGACAGCTTACCTCTGGGGCCAACGTCCTGACTTTC. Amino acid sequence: CASGGQLTSGANVLTF. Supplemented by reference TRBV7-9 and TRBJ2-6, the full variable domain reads DTGVSQNPRHKITKRGQNVTFRCDPISEHNRLYWYRQTLGQGPEFLTYFQNEAQLEKSRLLSDRFSAERPKGSFSTLEIQRTEQGDSAMYLCASGGQLTSGANVLTFGAGSRLTVL.

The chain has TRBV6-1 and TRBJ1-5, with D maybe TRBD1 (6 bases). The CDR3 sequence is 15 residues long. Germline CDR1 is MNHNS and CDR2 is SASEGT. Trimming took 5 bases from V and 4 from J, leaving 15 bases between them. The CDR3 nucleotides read TGTGCCAGCAGTAGGGTCCTGCAGGGGAATCAGCCCCAGCATTTT. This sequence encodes CASSRVLQGNQPQHF.

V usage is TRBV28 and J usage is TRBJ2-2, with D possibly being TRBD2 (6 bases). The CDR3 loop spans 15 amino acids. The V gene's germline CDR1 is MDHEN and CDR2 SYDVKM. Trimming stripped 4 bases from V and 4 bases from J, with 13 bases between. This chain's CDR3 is CASSSTGAGTGELFF. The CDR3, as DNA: TGTGCCAGCAGTTCAACGGGAGCGGGCACCGGGGAGCTGTTTTTT.

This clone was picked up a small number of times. CDR3 protein: CASSGQGAGEKLFF. Here the CDR3 DNA reads TGCGCCAGCAGCGGACAGGGGGCCGGTGAAAAACTGTTTTTT. This sequence joins TRBV4-3 and TRBJ1-4; 11 nucleotides line up with TRBD1. The V gene end was trimmed by 5 bases and the J gene end by 7 bases; junction bases not matched to a gene: 3. CDR1 LGHNA and CDR2 YSLEER come from the germline V gene. This CDR3 is 14 amino acids long.

The CDR3 coding sequence is TGTGCCAGCAGCCTCCAGGGGAACACTGAAGCTTTCTTT. Residues: CASSLQGNTEAFF. The chain combines TRBV7-9 with TRBJ1-1, with D possibly being TRBD1 (5 bases). Germline V lookup: CDR1 SEHNR, CDR2 FQNEAQ (reference sequence). The CDR3 runs to 13 residues. V lost 5 bases and J lost 1, with 8 bases in between. The variable domain in full, with the rest retrieved from reference TRBV7-9 and TRBJ1-1, is DTGVSQNPRHKITKRGQNVTFRCDPISEHNRLYWYRQTLGQGPEFLTYFQNEAQLEKSRLLSDRFSAERPKGSFSTLEIQRTEQGDSAMYLCASSLQGNTEAFFGQGTRLTVV.

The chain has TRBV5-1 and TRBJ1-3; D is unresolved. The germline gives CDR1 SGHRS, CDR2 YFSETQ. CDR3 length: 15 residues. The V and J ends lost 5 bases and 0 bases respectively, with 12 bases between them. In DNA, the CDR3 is TGCGCCAGCAGAAAACCGGGTGGCTCTGGAAACACCATATATTTT. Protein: CASRKPGGSGNTIYF.

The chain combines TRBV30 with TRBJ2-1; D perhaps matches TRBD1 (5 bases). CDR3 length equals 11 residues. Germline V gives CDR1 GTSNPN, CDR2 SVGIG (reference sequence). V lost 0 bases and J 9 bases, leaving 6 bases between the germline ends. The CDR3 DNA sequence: TGTGCCTGGAGTGTGGACACTGAGCAGTTCTTC. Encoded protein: CAWSVDTEQFF.

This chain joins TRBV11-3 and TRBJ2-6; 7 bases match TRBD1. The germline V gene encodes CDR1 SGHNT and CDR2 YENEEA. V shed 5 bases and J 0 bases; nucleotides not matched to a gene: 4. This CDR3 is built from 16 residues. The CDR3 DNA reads TGTGCCAGCAGCCCTCGACAGGGCTCTGGGGCCAACGTCCTGACTTTC. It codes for CASSPRQGSGANVLTF.

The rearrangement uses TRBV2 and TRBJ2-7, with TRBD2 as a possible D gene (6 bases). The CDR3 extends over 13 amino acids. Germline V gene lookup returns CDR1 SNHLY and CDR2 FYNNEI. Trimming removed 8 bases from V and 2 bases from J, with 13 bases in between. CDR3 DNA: TGTGCCAGCTCGGGGGACGGAGCCTACGAGCAGTACTTC. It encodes CASSGDGAYEQYF.

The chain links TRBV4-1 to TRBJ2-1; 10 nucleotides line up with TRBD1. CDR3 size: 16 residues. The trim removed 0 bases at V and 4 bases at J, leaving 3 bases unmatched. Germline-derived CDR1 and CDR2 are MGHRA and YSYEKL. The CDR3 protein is CASSQEGTGVYNEQFF. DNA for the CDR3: TGCGCCAGCAGCCAAGAGGGGACAGGGGTTTACAATGAGCAGTTCTTC.

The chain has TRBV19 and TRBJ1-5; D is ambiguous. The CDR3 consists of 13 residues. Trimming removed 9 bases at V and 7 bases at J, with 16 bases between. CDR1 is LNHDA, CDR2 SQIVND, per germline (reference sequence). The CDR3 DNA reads TGTGCCAGCGGTGGGGAGGGAAGGCAGCCCCAGCATTTT. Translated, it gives CASGGEGRQPQHF.

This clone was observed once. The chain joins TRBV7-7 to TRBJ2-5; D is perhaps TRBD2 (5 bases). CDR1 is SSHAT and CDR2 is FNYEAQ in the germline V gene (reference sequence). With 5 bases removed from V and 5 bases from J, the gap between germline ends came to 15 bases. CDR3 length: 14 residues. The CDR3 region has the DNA TGTGCCAGCAGCCGCCGAAACGCGGGCGAGACCCAGTACTTC. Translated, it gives CASSRRNAGETQYF.

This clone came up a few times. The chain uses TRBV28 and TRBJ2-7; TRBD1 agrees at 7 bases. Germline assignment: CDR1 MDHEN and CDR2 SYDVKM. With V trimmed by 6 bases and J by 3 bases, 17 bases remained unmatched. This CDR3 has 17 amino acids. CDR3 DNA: TGTGCCAGCAGAGACTCATCCCGTCCGGGACAGATCTACGAGCAGTACTTC. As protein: CASRDSSRPGQIYEQYF. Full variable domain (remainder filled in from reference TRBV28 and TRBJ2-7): DVKVTQSSRYLVKRTGEKVFLECVQDMDHENMFWYRQDPGLGLRLIYFSYDVKMKEKGDIPEGYSVSREKKERFSLILESASTNQTSMYLCASRDSSRPGQIYEQYFGPGTRLTVT.

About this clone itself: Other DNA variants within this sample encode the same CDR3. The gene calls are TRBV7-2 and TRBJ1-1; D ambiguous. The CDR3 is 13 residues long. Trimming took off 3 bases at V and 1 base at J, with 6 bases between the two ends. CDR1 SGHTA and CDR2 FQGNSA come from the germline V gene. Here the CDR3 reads CASSLTRNTEAFF. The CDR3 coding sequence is TGTGCCAGCAGCTTGACACGGAACACTGAAGCTTTCTTT.

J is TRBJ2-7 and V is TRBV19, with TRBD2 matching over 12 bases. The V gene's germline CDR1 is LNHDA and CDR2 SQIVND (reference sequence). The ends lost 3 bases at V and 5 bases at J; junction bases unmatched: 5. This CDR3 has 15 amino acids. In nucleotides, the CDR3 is TGTGCCAGTAGTATTGGACTAGCGGGAACAGACGAGCAGTACTTC. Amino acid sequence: CASSIGLAGTDEQYF.

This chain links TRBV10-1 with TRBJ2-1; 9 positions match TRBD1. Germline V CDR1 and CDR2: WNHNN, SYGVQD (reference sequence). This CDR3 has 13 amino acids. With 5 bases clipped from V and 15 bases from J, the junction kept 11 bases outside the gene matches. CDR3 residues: CASSSTTGTGLFF. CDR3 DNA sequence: TGCGCCAGCAGTTCGACGACCGGGACAGGGTTGTTCTTC.

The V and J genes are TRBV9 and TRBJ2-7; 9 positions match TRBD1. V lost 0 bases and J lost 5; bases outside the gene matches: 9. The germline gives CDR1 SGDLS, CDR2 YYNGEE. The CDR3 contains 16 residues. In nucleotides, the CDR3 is TGTGCCAGCAGCGTAGGAGGAGGGACAGGGAACCACGAGCAGTACTTC. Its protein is CASSVGGGTGNHEQYF.

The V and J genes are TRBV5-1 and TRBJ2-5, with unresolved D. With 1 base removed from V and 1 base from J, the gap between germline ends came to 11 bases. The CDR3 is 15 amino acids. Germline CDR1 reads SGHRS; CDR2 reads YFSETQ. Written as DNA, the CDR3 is TGCGCCAGCAGCTTGTCGGTACAGTTCCAAGAGACCCAGTACTTC. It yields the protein CASSLSVQFQETQYF.